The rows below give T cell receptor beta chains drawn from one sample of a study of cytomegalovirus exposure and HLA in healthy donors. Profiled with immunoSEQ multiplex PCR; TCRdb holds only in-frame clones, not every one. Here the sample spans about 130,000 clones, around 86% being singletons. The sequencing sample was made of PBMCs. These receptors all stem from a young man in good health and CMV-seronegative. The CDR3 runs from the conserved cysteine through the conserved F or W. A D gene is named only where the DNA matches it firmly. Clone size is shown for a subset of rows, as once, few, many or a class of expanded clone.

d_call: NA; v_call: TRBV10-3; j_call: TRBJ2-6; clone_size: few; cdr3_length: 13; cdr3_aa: CAITSSGANVLTF; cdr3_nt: TGTGCCATCACCAGCTCTGGGGCCAACGTCCTGACTTTC
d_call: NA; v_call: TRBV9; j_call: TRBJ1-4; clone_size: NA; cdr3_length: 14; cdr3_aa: CASSVGAGNEKLFF; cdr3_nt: TGTGCCAGCAGCGTTGGGGCAGGGAATGAAAAACTGTTTTTT
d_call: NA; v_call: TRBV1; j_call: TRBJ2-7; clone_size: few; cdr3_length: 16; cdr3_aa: CTSSQDYGSNPYEQYF; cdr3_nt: TGCACCAGCAGCCAAGATTACGGGTCGAACCCCTACGAGCAGTACTTC
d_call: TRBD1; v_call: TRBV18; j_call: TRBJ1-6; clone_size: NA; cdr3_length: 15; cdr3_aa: CASSEGTVPGSPLHF; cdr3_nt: TGTGCCAGCTCAGAAGGGACAGTACCCGGTTCACCCCTCCACTTT
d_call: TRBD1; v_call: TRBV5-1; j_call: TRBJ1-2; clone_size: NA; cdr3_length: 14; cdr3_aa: CASSLPDRGSGYTF; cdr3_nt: TGCGCCAGCAGCCTACCGGACAGGGGCTCTGGCTACACCTTC
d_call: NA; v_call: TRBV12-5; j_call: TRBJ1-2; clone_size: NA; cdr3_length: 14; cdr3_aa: CASGLVVRLGGYTF; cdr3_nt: TGTGCTAGTGGTTTGGTGGTGAGGCTCGGTGGCTACACCTTC
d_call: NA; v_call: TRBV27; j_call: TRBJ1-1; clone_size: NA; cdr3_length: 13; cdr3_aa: CASSLFGSPEAFF; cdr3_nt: TGTGCCAGCAGTTTATTTGGTAGTCCCGAAGCTTTCTTT
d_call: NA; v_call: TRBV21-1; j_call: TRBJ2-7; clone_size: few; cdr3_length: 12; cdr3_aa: CASSKDTYEQYF; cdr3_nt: TGTGCCAGCAGCAAAGACACCTACGAGCAGTACTTC
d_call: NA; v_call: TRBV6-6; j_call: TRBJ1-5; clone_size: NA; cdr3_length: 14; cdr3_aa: CASSPHREDQPQHF; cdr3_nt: TGTGCCAGCAGTCCCCACAGGGAAGATCAGCCCCAGCATTTT
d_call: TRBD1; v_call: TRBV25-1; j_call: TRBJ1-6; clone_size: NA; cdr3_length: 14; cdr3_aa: CASSVWTGVSPLHF; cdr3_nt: TGTGCCAGCAGTGTATGGACAGGGGTTTCACCCCTCCACTTT
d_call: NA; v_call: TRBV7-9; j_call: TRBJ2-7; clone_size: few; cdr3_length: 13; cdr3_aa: CASSPVAAYEQYF; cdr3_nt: TGTGCCAGCAGCCCGGTAGCCGCCTACGAGCAGTACTTC
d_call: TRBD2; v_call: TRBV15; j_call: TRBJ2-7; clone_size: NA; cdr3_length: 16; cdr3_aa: CATSRSLAGGLGEQYF; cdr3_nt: TGTGCCACCAGCAGATCACTAGCGGGGGGGCTGGGCGAGCAGTACTTC
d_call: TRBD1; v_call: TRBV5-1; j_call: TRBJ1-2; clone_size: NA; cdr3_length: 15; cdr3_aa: CASSPRDRGGSGYTF; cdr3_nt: TGCGCCAGCAGCCCCCGGGACAGGGGCGGGAGTGGCTACACCTTC
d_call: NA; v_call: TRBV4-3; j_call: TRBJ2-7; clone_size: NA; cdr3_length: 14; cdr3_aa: CASSQDMTIYEQYF; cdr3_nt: TGCGCCAGCAGCCAAGATATGACTATCTACGAGCAGTACTTC
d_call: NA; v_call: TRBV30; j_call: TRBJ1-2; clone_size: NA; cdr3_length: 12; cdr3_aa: CAWTRGYYGYTF; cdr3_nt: TGTGCCTGGACAAGGGGTTACTATGGCTACACCTTC
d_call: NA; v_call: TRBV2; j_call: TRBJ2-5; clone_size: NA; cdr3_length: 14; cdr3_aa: CASNQKPVQETQYF; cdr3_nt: TGTGCCAGCAATCAAAAGCCCGTACAAGAGACCCAGTACTTC
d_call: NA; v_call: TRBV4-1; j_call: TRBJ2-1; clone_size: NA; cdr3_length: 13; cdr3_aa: CASSQQQQDEQFF; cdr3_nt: TGCGCCAGCAGCCAACAACAGCAGGATGAGCAGTTCTTC
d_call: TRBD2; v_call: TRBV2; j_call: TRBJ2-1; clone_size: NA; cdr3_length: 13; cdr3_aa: CASFLAGSVEQFF; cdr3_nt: TGTGCCAGCTTTTTAGCGGGGTCGGTTGAGCAGTTCTTC
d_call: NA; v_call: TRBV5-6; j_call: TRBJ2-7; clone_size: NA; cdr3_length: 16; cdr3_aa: CASSFRGTSVSYEQYF; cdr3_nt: TGTGCCAGCAGCTTTAGGGGAACTTCGGTCTCCTACGAGCAGTACTTC
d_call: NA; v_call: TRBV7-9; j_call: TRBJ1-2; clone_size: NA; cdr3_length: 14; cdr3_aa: CASSGTGLAYGYTF; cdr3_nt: TGTGCCAGCAGCGGAACAGGGCTCGCCTATGGCTACACCTTC
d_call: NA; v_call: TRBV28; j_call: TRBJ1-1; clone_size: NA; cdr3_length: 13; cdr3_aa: CASRPGQNTEAFF; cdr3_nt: TGTGCCAGCCGGCCCGGACAGAACACTGAAGCTTTCTTT
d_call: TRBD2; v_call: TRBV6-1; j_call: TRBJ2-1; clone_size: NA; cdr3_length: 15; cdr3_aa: CASTRTSGGANEQFF; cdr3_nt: TGTGCCAGCACCCGGACTAGCGGGGGGGCCAATGAGCAGTTCTTC
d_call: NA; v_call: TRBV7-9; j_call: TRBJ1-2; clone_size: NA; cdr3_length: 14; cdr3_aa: CASSSPGGNYGYTF; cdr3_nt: TGTGCCAGCAGCTCCCCCGGAGGCAACTATGGCTACACCTTC
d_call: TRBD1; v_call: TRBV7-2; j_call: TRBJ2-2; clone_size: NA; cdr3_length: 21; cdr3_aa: CASSLALLWDRGFPNTGELFF; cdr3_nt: TGTGCCAGCAGCTTAGCGCTCTTGTGGGACAGGGGGTTTCCAAACACCGGGGAGCTGTTTTTT
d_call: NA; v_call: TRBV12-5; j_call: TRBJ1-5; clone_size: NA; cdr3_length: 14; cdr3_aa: CASLDRPGNQPQHF; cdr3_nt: TGTGCTAGCCTTGACCGGCCAGGAAATCAGCCCCAGCATTTT
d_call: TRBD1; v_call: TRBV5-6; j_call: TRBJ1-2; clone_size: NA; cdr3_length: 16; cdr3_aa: CASSLTAGQGIYGYTF; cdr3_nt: TGTGCCAGCAGCCTAACTGCGGGACAGGGAATCTATGGCTACACCTTC
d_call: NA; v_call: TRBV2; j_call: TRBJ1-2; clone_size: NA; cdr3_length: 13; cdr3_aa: CATFRGGNYGYTF; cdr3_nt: TGTGCCACTTTCCGTGGGGGGAACTATGGCTACACCTTC
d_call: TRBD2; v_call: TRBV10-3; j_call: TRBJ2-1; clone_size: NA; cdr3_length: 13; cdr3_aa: CATAGLVGNEQFF; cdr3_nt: TGTGCCACCGCGGGACTAGTCGGGAATGAGCAGTTCTTC
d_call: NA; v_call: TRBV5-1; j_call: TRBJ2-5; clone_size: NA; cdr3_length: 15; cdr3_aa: CASSSGNGSPETQYF; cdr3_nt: TGCGCCAGCAGCTCCGGGAACGGATCTCCGGAGACCCAGTACTTC
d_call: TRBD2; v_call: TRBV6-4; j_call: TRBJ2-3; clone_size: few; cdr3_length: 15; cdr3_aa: CASSESSGGADTQYF; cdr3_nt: TGTGCCAGCAGTGAATCTAGCGGGGGGGCCGATACGCAGTATTTT
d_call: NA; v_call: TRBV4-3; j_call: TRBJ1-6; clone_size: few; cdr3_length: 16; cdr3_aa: CASSQDLRRAGAPLHF; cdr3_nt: TGCGCCAGCAGCCAAGATTTACGGAGAGCCGGGGCACCCCTCCACTTT
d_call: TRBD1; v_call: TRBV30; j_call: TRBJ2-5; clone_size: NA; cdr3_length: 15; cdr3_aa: CAWSVGDRDQETQYF; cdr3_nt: TGTGCCTGGAGTGTGGGAGACAGGGACCAAGAGACCCAGTACTTC
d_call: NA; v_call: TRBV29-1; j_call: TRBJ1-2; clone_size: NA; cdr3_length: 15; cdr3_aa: CSVESAEPTHYGYTF; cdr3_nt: TGCAGCGTTGAATCGGCGGAGCCGACGCACTATGGCTACACCTTC
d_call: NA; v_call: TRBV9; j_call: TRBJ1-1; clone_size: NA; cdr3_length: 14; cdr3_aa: CASSASDRGTEAFF; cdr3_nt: TGTGCCAGCAGCGCAAGCGACCGTGGAACTGAAGCTTTCTTT
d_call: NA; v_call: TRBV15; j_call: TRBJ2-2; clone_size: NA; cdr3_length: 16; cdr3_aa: CATSRSGIADTGELFF; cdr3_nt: TGTGCCACCAGCAGATCAGGGATAGCTGACACCGGGGAGCTGTTTTTT
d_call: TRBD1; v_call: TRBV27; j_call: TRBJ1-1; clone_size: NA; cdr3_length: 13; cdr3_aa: CASSYRGNTEAFF; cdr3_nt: TGTGCCAGCAGCTACAGGGGGAACACTGAAGCTTTCTTT